This T cell receptor beta chain originates from a study of cytomegalovirus exposure and HLA in healthy donors (dated by TCRdb to about 2017). The study in broad terms: In an earlier analysis of several hundred of the donors, approximately 260 Gb of sequence data and 120 million or so unique TCR beta sequences from 150 million to 200 million T cells were reported. All discovery cohort repertoires had been generated on a single sequencing platform. Among roughly 400 genotyped donors of the cohort, an average of approximately 200,000 unique TCR beta nucleotide sequences was sequenced per donor, of which about 18% were non-productive. Rather than using new phenotypic data, the later analysis identified candidate immune exposures from TCR beta sequences and from how often those sequences occurred across donors. Because of strong linkage in the cohort, a few DR-DQ haplotypes were treated as single units for association and clustering. The study was designed to test whether signatures of past pathogen exposure could be identified by cataloging public T cell receptors. HLA typing covered class I and class II loci at four-digit resolution. Donor age, sex, ethnicity and CMV serostatus were compiled together with the repertoire data. The study combined high-throughput TCR immunosequencing, statistical association of individual TCRs with disease status, and machine learning to predict cytomegalovirus infection status. A later analysis re-analyzed previously published TCR beta repertoires from 650 to 800 donors and added high-resolution HLA genotyping to study TCR occurrence patterns. An earlier analysis of fewer than 700 of the donors applied high-throughput TCR beta sequencing to assess whether each TCR beta V gene segment acted as functional or pseudogenic. Along with the roughly 710-subject first cohort, a separate validation cohort of more than 90 different subjects was used. Of the 350 to 400 genotyped donors, approximately 80% fell in the genetic ancestry cluster associated with self-reported Caucasian donors. Typing coverage differed by locus: A, B, C, DRB1 and DQB1 were typed in roughly 620-630 donors, DQA1 in about 560, DPA1 in around 610, and DPB1 in just under 490. Genome-wide SNP genotypes for about three fifths of the 666 donors were used in a later genetic analysis, which treated that subset as a discovery cohort. Approximately 300 gigabases of sequencing data and 70 million to 100 million unique TCR sequences made up an early release that covered approximately 700 HLA-typed donors. The study profiled the T cell repertoires of hundreds of subjects by immunosequencing and related them to cytomegalovirus serostatus.

The paper as a whole reports these results and caveats: Correlated functional status among segregating V segments might be attributable to linkage disequilibrium, but an unknown experimental factor could not be ruled out. V-gene and J-gene trimming of TCR beta chains was associated with a missense DCLRE1C variant in a later genetic analysis, and the association was replicated in an independent cohort. Most TCR sequences were seen in very few donors, while some public TCRs were found in many individuals. In a later analysis, TCR association rates were found to vary across HLA loci, with the most associated TCRs seen for DRB1 alleles and the fewest for HLA-C alleles. Cytomegalovirus status was reported to be diagnosed by the classifier with high specificity and sensitivity in both the original and validation cohorts. Some IMGT-functional V segments, including TRBV6-2 and TRBV6-3, could not be told apart with the 87-base-pair reads, so those segments were excluded. Specific HLA alleles were associated with some 15,000 TCR beta sequences at a false discovery rate of 0.05 in a later analysis. The cohort was sequenced for TCR beta chains only, and without alpha or paired-chain data the features that could be detected were limited. Because some donors lacked HLA typing at each locus, the association tests relied only on the typed subset. For the cohort, immune exposure information was limited to CMV serostatus. A further reported finding was that TCR beta sequences accurately predicted the HLA-A and HLA-B alleles for most subjects in the first cohort. Fewer than 20 rarely observed V segments, including chromosome 9 orphons, were excluded from the earlier analysis of approximately 600 of the donors because counts were too low. A cluster of highly shared sequence variants was judged likely to represent a technical artifact of the sequencing pipeline. A total of roughly 160 TCR beta chains were listed by the study as associated with cytomegalovirus. A later analysis found that HLA-associated TCR beta chains were more clonally expanded and had lower generation probabilities than equally common non-associated chains. In a later genetic analysis, fewer N-insertions in productive TCRs were reported among donors in an Asian-associated ancestry cluster than the roughly 710-donor mean. A later analysis reported that several top co-occurrence clusters appeared linked to parvovirus B19, influenza, CMV and Epstein-Barr virus. The authors suggested that the approach could potentially be generalized to other disease states and immunological phenotypes. Roughly uniform sequencing depth across donors was assumed in presence/absence analyses, although this assumption may not hold. In an earlier analysis of approximately 600 of the donors, most TCR beta V segments were observed in productive rearrangements about 87% or about 30% of the time, broadly matching IMGT annotations. Strong co-occurrence of HLA alleles, especially DR and DQ, made assigning TCR associations to individual alleles difficult. A few of the identified cytomegalovirus-associated TCR beta chains were confirmed in vitro to be specific for cytomegalovirus antigens. In a later analysis, most CMV-associated TCR beta chains were found to appear HLA-restricted, with HLA associations seemingly driven largely by CMV exposure.

Library preparation was by the immunoSEQ multiplex PCR assay. The multiplex PCR relied on a mix of 60 forward primers for TCR Vbeta segments and 13 reverse primers for TCR Jbeta segments. Amplification of the CDR3 region of rearranged TCR beta genes was performed with a multiplex PCR assay on genomic DNA. Amplified TCR beta libraries were sequenced as 87-base-pair reads on the Illumina HiSeq System. Regarding the original processing steps: In a later analysis, tens of millions of unique TCR beta chains were counted across the roughly 610 repertoires, and some 10 million of these chains were shared by at least two donors. Raw reads were error-corrected and collapsed into unique sequences with a nearest-neighbor algorithm that merged closely related sequences to remove PCR and sequencing errors. V, D and J gene segments were assigned by aligning CDR3 sequences to IMGT reference sequences. Each retained sequence needed at least a six-nucleotide match to both a V gene segment and a J gene segment. Rearrangements were classified as productive when the CDR3 lacked stop codons and remained in frame with V and J, and all other rearrangements were classified as non-productive. Following IMGT convention, CDR3 was defined as the stretch from the second conserved V-encoded cysteine up to the conserved J-encoded phenylalanine. The earlier analysis of about 620 of the donors excluded sequences that lacked an unambiguous match to a single V gene segment. An earlier analysis of fewer than 750 of the donors classified V segments as functional when productive rearrangements were above 56.7% and as segregating when the standard deviation between donors was above 5%. To diagnose cytomegalovirus status from the catalog of TCR beta chain sequences, a statistical classification framework was built. In a later analysis, TCR nucleotide sequences were compared against IMGT/GENE-DB human TR gene sequences so that V and J genes could be assigned. A later analysis assigned CDR3 sequences and most-parsimonious VDJ recombination scenarios with the TCRdist pipeline. In a later analysis, each TCR beta chain was defined by its CDR3 amino acid sequence together with its V-gene family, and reads without a unique V-gene family were excluded. To address suspected cross-contamination and a sequencing artifact, a later analysis removed over 500 highly shared, low-generation-probability nucleotide sequences. In a later analysis, a clonal expansion index was calculated for each public chain from normalized within-repertoire ranks of inferred template counts. In a later analysis, generation probabilities were computed with a VDJ recombination model fitted to out-of-frame rearrangements, and the resulting probabilities were checked against IGoR. Hypergeometric tests were used in a later analysis to score TCR-TCR, TCR-HLA and TCR-CMV co-occurrence, with a repertoire-size bias correction applied to the TCR pairs. False discovery rates were estimated in a later analysis by permuting HLA or CMV assignments 20 times. In a later analysis, co-occurring TCRs were grouped using DBSCAN, and TCRdist sequence similarity was added for clustering within HLA-allele-positive subsets. Repertoires with fewer than 30,000 or more than 120,000 public chains were left out of co-occurrence clustering, as were about 5 repertoires with anomalous nucleotide sharing. TCRdb mirrors the immuneACCESS table, restricted to in-frame sequences. Some clones are absent from its copies; in checked studies, under half trace to an unresolved V gene, and the reason for the others is unknown. V, J and clone size are taken as reported in that table, and D and trimming were inferred from the DNA itself. Across this sample there are approximately 130,000 clones, with approximately 80% seen only once. 4.5% to 6% of the sample rests with the top ten.

In total, over 600 healthy bone marrow donors made up the cohort. At the time of sampling, every cohort member was nominally healthy, though immune exposures that went unrecorded were likely present. The donor was CMV seropositive and belonged to the group of a few hundred seropositive cohort members. Each donor provided a peripheral blood sample, and peripheral blood mononuclear cells were used for TCR beta sequencing. Genomic DNA was extracted from the blood cell samples with the Qiagen DNeasy Blood Extraction Kit. This clone turned up a few times. It lacks a known antigen. No much larger clonotype is one base removed from it; base qualities were not supplied. Measured from the cysteine to the phenylalanine, the CDR3 is 14 residues long. Only CDR3 DNA remains: 42 bases, in frame from the first base. As encoded in the germline V gene, CDR1 is KGHSH while CDR2 is LQKENI. For this chain, trimming is 5 bases at the V end and 3 bases at the J end, and the number of junction bases without a gene match is 6.

Sequenced material: PBMCs. This clonotype originated in a man younger than 30 in good health and CMV-seropositive. The chain was built from TRBV18 and TRBJ1-1, with TRBD1 matching 7 junction bases. At the DNA level, the sequence is TGTGCCAGCTCAATAGGGGGCGGGGACACTGAAGCTTTCTTT. The resulting protein is CASSIGGGDTEAFF.